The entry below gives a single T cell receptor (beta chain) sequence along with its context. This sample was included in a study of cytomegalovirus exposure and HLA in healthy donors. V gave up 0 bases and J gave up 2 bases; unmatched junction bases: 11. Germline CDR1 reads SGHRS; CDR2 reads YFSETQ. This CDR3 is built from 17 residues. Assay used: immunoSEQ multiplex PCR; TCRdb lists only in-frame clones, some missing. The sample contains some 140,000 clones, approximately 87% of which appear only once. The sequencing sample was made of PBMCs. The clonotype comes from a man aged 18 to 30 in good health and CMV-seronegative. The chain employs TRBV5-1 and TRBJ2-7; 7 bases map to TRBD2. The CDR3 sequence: CASSLAGRPQAPYEQYF. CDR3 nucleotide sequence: TGCGCCAGCAGCTTGGCCGGGAGGCCACAGGCCCCCTACGAGCAGTACTTC.